Sequencing of this T cell receptor (beta chain) was carried out in a study of T cell responses to AZD1222 COVID-19 vaccine. Produced via immunoSEQ multiplex PCR; TCRdb's table is partial and in-frame only. In the table there are approximately 110,000 clones, 80% to 95% of which are singletons. This clone came up a few times. Antigen specificity is unknown. With V trimmed by 5 bases and J by 3 bases, 7 bases remained unmatched. This CDR3 spans 15 amino acids. CDR1 is MDHEN, CDR2 SYDVKM, per germline. Study results and limitations: Clonal diversity may have been underestimated in mostly white British donors. Increased Spike-specific TCR breadth and depth were observed after two AZD1222 doses.

The receptor was derived from an adult who received the AZD1222 COVID-19 vaccine. The sequences come from peripheral blood, collected 28 days after the second AZD1222 dose. The gene calls are TRBV28 and TRBJ2-7, with TRBD1 identical over 10 bases. The CDR3 loop reads CASSGQGQGSYEQYF. DNA of the CDR3: TGTGCCAGCAGTGGACAGGGACAGGGGAGCTACGAGCAGTACTTC.